Listed here are 2 T cell receptor beta chains from one sample, sequenced in a study of shared clonotypes between healthy human individuals. Clones were sequenced by immunoSEQ multiplex PCR, and TCRdb holds only the in-frame ones, with some missing. Altogether approximately 2,000,000 clones are present, 92% being singletons, with the ten largest covering 0.37%. The specimen sequenced was naive CD4+ T cells from PBMCs. Subset given: CD45RA+ positively selected. These receptors were taken from a man younger than 35 in good health. Some clones in this sample may be carry-over from other donors' samples.

CDR3 amino acids: CASRGGQVEVQHF. The CDR3, as DNA: TGTGCCAGCAGGGGGGGACAGGTTGAAGTCCAGCATTTT. The V gene is TRBV6-1, the J gene TRBJ1-5, with 8 bases lining up with TRBD1. This CDR3 comprises 13 residues. Germline assignment: CDR1 MNHNS and CDR2 SASEGT. Trimming cost V 6 bases and J 12 bases; bases outside gene matches: 10.

The chain couples TRBV5-1 to TRBJ2-1; 11 bases are a match to TRBD2. V lost 0 bases and J lost 6; bases outside the gene matches: 2. Germline-derived CDR1 and CDR2 are SGHRS and YFSETQ. The CDR3 spans 15 residues. CDR3 in amino acids: CASSLVGLAVNEQFF. DNA for the CDR3: TGCGCCAGCAGCTTGGTGGGACTAGCGGTCAATGAGCAGTTCTTC.